The present TCR beta chain was sequenced within a study of CD8+CD57+ T cells in acquired aplastic anemia. Study summary: Average DNA yield from sorted CD4+ and CD8+ cells was approximately 3 ug.

The CDR3 consists of 15 residues. V lost 6 bases, J lost 7 bases, and 9 bases stayed unmatched. Germline V gene lookup returns CDR1 SNHLY and CDR2 FYNNEI. The patients chosen for sequencing had shown expansion of CD8+CD57+ cells (detected by flow cytometry). Severe acquired aplastic anemia was present in every patient. It was genomic DNA that served as the template for profiling TCR beta VDJ and CDR3. Using its own MiXCR run on the reads, TCRdb lists one record per CDR3 protein. The table has about 190,000 distinct CDR3 sequences, 48% seen once; the top ten hold about 9.7%. There are many counts of this clonotype. Its target is unknown. General study findings and limits: Comparison of patients with controls identified about 27 shared CD8+ CDR3 sequences.

The genes are TRBV2 and TRBJ1-4; 9 bases agree with TRBD1. The sequence derives from a human donor with aplastic anemia. Material for sequencing was sorted CD4+, CD8+, or CD8+CD57+ T cells (not recorded which) from PBMCs. CDR3 sequence (DNA): TGTGCCAGCAGGGAAACAGGGGGCCGGGGTGAAAAACTGTTTTTT. Translated, it gives CASRETGGRGEKLFF.